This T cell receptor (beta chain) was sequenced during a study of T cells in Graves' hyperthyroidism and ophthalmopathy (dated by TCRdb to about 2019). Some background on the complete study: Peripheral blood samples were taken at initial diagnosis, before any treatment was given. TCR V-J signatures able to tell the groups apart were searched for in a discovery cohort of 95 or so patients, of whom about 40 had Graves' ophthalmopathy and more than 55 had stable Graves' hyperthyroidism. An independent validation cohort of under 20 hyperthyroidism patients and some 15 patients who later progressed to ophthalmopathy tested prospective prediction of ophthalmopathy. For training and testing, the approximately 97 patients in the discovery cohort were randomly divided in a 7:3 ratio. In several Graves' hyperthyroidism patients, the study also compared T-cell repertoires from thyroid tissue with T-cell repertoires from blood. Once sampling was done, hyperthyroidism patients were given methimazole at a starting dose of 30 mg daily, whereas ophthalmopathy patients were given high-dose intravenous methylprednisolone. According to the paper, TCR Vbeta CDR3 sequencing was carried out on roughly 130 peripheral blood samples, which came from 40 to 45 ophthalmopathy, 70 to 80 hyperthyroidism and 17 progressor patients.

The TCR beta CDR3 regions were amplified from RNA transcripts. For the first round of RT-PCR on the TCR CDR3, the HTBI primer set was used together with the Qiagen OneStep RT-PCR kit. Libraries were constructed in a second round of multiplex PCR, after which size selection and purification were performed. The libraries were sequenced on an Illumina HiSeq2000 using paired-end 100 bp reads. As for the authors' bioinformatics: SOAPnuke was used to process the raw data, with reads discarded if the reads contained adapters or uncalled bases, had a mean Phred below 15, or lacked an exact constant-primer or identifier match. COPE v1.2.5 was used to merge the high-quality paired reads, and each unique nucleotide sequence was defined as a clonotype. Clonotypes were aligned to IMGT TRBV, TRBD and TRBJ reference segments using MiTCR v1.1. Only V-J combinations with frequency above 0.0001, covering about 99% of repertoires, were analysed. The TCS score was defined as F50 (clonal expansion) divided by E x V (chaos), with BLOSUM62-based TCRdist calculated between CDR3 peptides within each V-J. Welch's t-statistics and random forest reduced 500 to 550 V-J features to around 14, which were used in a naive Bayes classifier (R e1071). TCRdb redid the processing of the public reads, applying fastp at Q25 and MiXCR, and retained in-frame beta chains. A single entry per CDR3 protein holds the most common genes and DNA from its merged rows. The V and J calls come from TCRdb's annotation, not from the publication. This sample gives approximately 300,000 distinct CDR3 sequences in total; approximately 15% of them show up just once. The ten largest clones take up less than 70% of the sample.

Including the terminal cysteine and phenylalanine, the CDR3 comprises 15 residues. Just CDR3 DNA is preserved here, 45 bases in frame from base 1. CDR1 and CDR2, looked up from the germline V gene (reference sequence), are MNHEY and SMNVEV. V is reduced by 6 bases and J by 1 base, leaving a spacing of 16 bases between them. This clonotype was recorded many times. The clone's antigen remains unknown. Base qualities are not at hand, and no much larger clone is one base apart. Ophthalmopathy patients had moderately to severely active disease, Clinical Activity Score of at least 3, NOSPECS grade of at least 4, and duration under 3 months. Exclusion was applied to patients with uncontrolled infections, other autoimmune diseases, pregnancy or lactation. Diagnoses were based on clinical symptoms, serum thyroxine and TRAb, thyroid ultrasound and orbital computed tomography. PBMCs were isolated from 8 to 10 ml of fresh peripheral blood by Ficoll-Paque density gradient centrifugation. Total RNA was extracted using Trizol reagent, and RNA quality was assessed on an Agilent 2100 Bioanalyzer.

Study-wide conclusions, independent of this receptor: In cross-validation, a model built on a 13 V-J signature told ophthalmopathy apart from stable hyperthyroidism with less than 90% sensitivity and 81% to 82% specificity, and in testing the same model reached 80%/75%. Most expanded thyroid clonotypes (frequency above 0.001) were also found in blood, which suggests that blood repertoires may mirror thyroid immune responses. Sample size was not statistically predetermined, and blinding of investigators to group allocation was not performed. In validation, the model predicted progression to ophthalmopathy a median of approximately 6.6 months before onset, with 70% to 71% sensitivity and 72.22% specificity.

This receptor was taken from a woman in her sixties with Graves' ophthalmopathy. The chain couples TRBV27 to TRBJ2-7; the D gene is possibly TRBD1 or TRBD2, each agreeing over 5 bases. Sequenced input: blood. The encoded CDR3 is CASSLGTHTSYEQYF. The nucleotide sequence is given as TGTGCCAGCAGCCTCGGGACCCATACGTCCTACGAGCAGTACTTC.